In this sample, the clone carrying this T cell receptor beta chain turned up many times. Inclusion characteristics of ophthalmopathy patients comprised a Clinical Activity Score of at least 3, a NOSPECS grade of at least 4, and duration under 3 months. PBMCs were obtained from 9 to 10 ml fresh peripheral blood. This record comes from a study of T cells in Graves' hyperthyroidism and ophthalmopathy. V gave up 6 bases and J gave up 2 bases; unmatched junction bases: 9. The CDR3 has 16 amino acids. Germline V gives CDR1 DFQATT, CDR2 SNEGSKA (reference sequence). Amplification of TCR beta CDR3 regions was performed using RNA transcripts as template. The TCR CDR3 was amplified in a first-round RT-PCR using the HTBI primer set. TCRdb processed the multiplex PCR reads anew with MiXCR; each CDR3 protein has one entry. Here the sample spans more than 300,000 distinct CDR3 sequences, approximately 15% being singletons.

The clonotype was recovered from a woman aged 25 to 39 with Graves' ophthalmopathy. The chain links TRBV20-1 to TRBJ2-5, with TRBD2 identical over 13 bases. Sequencing used blood. CDR3 sequence reads: CSATSGGAGFQETQYF. For the CDR3, the DNA is TGCAGTGCAACTAGCGGGGGGGCTGGGTTTCAAGAGACCCAGTACTTC.